This T cell receptor beta chain was sequenced during a study of blood T cell repertoires in COVID-19. About the study: Spain, Italy and the United States supplied samples that represented acute and convalescent COVID-19. PBMCs, B-cell-depleted T cells, or T cells were the source of the cDNA or gDNA that made up the material.

As processed by the authors: Reference gene primers were amplified, and this amplification served to estimate nucleated cell counts. The data were produced by immunoSEQ multiplex PCR, yet TCRdb's version contains in-frame clones alone and is incomplete. For V, J and clone size, that table is used; D and trimming come from the DNA. The table includes approximately 220,000 clones, approximately 85% detected once. In germline, CDR1 is LNHDA, CDR2 SQIVND (reference sequence). The V segment lost 3 bases and the J segment 4 bases; nucleotides outside the gene matches: 6. There are 14 residues in the CDR3. This sequence originates from a woman between 70 and 85 years old with acute or convalescent COVID-19. V and J are TRBV19 and TRBJ2-7; 7 bases are shared with TRBD1. The specimen sequenced was peripheral blood. In nucleotides, the CDR3 is TGTGCCAGTAGTATTGGGGCAGGGGGATACGAGCAGTACTTC. Encoded protein: CASSIGAGGYEQYF.